The 24 T cell receptor beta chains in this list originate from one sample, sequenced in a study of T cell changes during pregnancy in multiple sclerosis. The protocol was immunoSEQ multiplex PCR, while the TCRdb copy is restricted to in-frame clones and leaves out a portion. Of tens of thousands of clones listed, approximately 94% were seen once; the top ten hold roughly 0.81%. Sequencing used peripheral blood, obtained in the third trimester of pregnancy. These receptors were obtained from a female donor with multiple sclerosis, enrolled in a pregnancy study.

The V call is TRBV30, the J call TRBJ1-2; D is perhaps TRBD1 (5 bases). Germline V gene lookup returns CDR1 GTSNPN and CDR2 SVGIG (reference sequence). V lost 2 bases and J lost 4, with 11 bases in between. The CDR3 length is 13 residues. CDR3 loop: CAWSKGRAYGYTF. As DNA, the CDR3 is TGTGCCTGGAGTAAGGGCAGGGCCTATGGCTACACCTTC.

This chain joins TRBV27 and TRBJ1-2; TRBD1 aligns across 7 bases. Germline lookup yields CDR1 MNHEY and CDR2 SMNVEV (reference sequence). The CDR3 covers 18 residues. V shed 5 bases, J shed 0 bases, and the junction held 15 bases outside the gene matches. The CDR3 spells CASSPLRDRTYPNYGYTF. CDR3 bases: TGTGCCAGCAGTCCACTCCGGGACAGAACCTATCCTAACTATGGCTACACCTTC.

The CDR3 loop reads CASSRRGHRINTEAFF. CDR3 DNA: TGTGCCAGCAGCAGGAGGGGGCACCGGATAAACACTGAAGCTTTCTTT. J is TRBJ1-1 and V is TRBV28; 7 bases map to TRBD1. The CDR3 length is 16 residues. The J segment lost 2 bases and the V segment lost 6 bases, leaving 12 bases of the junction unmatched. The germline V gene encodes CDR1 MDHEN and CDR2 SYDVKM.

The J gene is TRBJ1-1, the V gene TRBV7-9; perhaps TRBD1 as D (5 bases). V was pared by 5 bases and J by 4 bases, with 14 bases between. The CDR3 is made up of 14 amino acids. CDR1 and CDR2 (germline): SEHNR, FQNEAQ (reference sequence). CDR3 in amino acids: CASSDPSQGTEAFF. The DNA for the CDR3 is TGTGCCAGCAGCGATCCCAGCCAGGGCACTGAAGCTTTCTTT.

The V call is TRBV4-2, the J call TRBJ1-3, with unresolved D. CDR1 and CDR2 (germline): LGHNA, YNFKEQ. The CDR3 length is 16 residues. V was cut by 0 bases and J by 0 bases, with 9 bases left in between. CDR3 sequence (DNA): TGTGCCAGCAGCCAAGATTTTCCCAGCTCTGGAAACACCATATATTTT. Amino acids: CASSQDFPSSGNTIYF.

This chain uses TRBV21-1 with TRBJ2-7; no check of the table's D call, TRBD1, against the DNA was made. TRBV21-1 represents a pseudogene. The CDR3 is 13 residues long. CDR3 DNA sequence: TGTGCCAGCAGCAACATCAGAAGCTACGAGCAGTACTTC. Amino acids: CASSNIRSYEQYF.

The rearrangement joins TRBV2 to TRBJ2-1; 9 nucleotides line up with TRBD1. The V gene end was trimmed by 2 bases and the J gene end by 6 bases; junction bases not matched to a gene: 20. Germline V gene lookup returns CDR1 SNHLY and CDR2 FYNNEI. The CDR3 is 20 amino acids. CDR3 protein: CASSEYYGQGLGQFSNEQFF. For the CDR3, the DNA is TGTGCCAGCAGTGAATATTATGGACAGGGGCTCGGACAATTCAGCAATGAGCAGTTCTTC. The full variable domain, completed using reference TRBV2 and TRBJ2-1, is EPEVTQTPSHQVTQMGQEVILRCVPISNHLYFYWYRQILGQKVEFLVSFYNNEISEKSEIFDDQFSVERPDGSNFTLKIRSTKLEDSAMYFCASSEYYGQGLGQFSNEQFFGPGTRLTVL.

The V gene is TRBV6-1, the J gene TRBJ1-5; D unclear. V was cut by 3 bases and J by 6 bases, with 15 bases left in between. This CDR3 spans 15 amino acids. The germline V gene has CDR1 MNHNS and CDR2 SASEGT. The CDR3 DNA is TGTGCCAGCAGTGAGGGCGGGAGGGCTGCTCAGCCCCAGCATTTT. Amino acids: CASSEGGRAAQPQHF.

This clone has a single count. V usage is TRBV5-1 and J usage is TRBJ2-7; D is possibly TRBD1 (8 bases). The length of the CDR3 is 15 residues. The ends were cut back, 2 bases at V and 3 bases at J, with 15 bases in the middle. Germline V gene lookup returns CDR1 SGHRS and CDR2 YFSETQ. Here the CDR3 reads CASSLTGGVDYEQYF. CDR3 nucleotide sequence: TGCGCCAGCAGCTTAACAGGGGGGGTAGACTACGAGCAGTACTTC.

This clone was seen just once. This chain connects TRBV9 to TRBJ1-2; the match to TRBD1 covers 7 bases. V lost 3 bases, J lost 4 bases, and 6 bases stayed unmatched. This CDR3 is 14 amino acids long. Germline CDR1 reads SGDLS; CDR2 reads YYNGEE. CDR3 nucleotide sequence: TGTGCCAGCAGCGAGGGGGACAGACTCTATGGCTACACCTTC. This translates into CASSEGDRLYGYTF.

The genes are TRBV6-1 and TRBJ2-3, with D unresolved. Germline-derived CDR1 and CDR2 are MNHNS and SASEGT. Trimming took 1 base from V and 7 from J, leaving 21 bases between them. The CDR3 sequence is 17 residues long. CDR3: CASSEDDWIEVTHTQYF. The CDR3 region has the DNA TGTGCCAGCAGTGAAGATGATTGGATTGAGGTTACCCATACGCAGTATTTT.

This chain joins TRBV30 and TRBJ1-1; the match to TRBD1 covers 8 bases. This CDR3 contains 13 residues. J was trimmed by 9 bases and V by 2 bases; bases with no gene match: 8. Germline V gene sequence: CDR1 GTSNPN, CDR2 SVGIG (reference sequence). The CDR3 DNA reads as TGTGCCTGGAGTCCCCAGGACAGGGAGAAAGCTTTCTTT. This gives the protein CAWSPQDREKAFF.

The genes are TRBV19 and TRBJ2-1; D gene ambiguous. Per the germline V gene, CDR1 is LNHDA and CDR2 is SQIVND (reference sequence). The V and J ends lost 3 bases and 3 bases respectively, with 6 bases between them. The CDR3 extends over 13 amino acids. CDR3 sequence reads: CASSMSIYNEQFF. CDR3 DNA sequence: TGTGCCAGTAGTATGTCTATCTACAATGAGCAGTTCTTC.

The chain couples TRBV19 to TRBJ1-1, with TRBD1 matching 9 bases. This CDR3 comprises 15 residues. Germline values: CDR1 LNHDA, CDR2 SQIVND (reference sequence). Trimming cost V 5 bases and J 1 base; bases outside gene matches: 5. The CDR3: CASSLLTGGNTEAFF. The CDR3 coding sequence is TGTGCCAGTAGTCTGCTGACAGGGGGGAACACTGAAGCTTTCTTT.

This chain joins TRBV7-3 and TRBJ2-1; D possibly corresponds to TRBD1 (6 bases). This CDR3 has 15 residues. The germline CDR1 and CDR2 sequences are SGHTA and FQGTGA. V lost 2 bases, J lost 1 base, and 9 bases lay in between. The CDR3 DNA reads as TGTGCCAGCAGCTTAGGGGGCCAGTCCTACAATGAGCAGTTCTTC. It codes for CASSLGGQSYNEQFF.

V gene TRBV13 combines with J gene TRBJ1-5, with 10 bases matching TRBD1. CDR1 is PRHDT, CDR2 FYEKMQ, per germline (reference sequence). The CDR3 covers 14 residues. The ends lost 5 bases at V and 5 bases at J; junction bases unmatched: 3. The CDR3 is CASSTGQGDQPQHF. CDR3 sequence (DNA): TGTGCCAGCAGCACCGGACAGGGGGATCAGCCCCAGCATTTT.

The V gene is TRBV18, the J gene TRBJ2-3, with 10 bases identical to TRBD1. The CDR3 covers 16 residues. CDR1 KGHSH and CDR2 LQKENI come from the germline V gene. V shed 4 bases, J shed 3 bases, and the junction held 7 bases outside the gene matches. The CDR3 protein is CASSRQSGQGTDTQYF. The CDR3 DNA reads TGTGCCAGCTCACGGCAATCGGGACAGGGGACAGATACGCAGTATTTT.

The J gene is TRBJ2-5, the V gene TRBV10-3, with TRBD1 matching over 8 bases. V lost 4 bases to trimming and J lost 3 bases; unmatched junction nucleotides: 1. The germline V gene encodes CDR1 ENHRY and CDR2 SYGVKD. The CDR3 length is 13 residues. The DNA of the CDR3 is TGTGCCATCAGTGGACAGGGGAAAGAGACCCAGTACTTC. The encoded protein is CAISGQGKETQYF.

This CDR3 is CSVEVGDRDPYEQYF. The CDR3 DNA follows: TGCAGCGTTGAGGTAGGGGACAGGGACCCATACGAGCAGTACTTC. This sequence joins TRBV29-1 and TRBJ2-7; 9 nucleotides line up with TRBD1. The V gene end was trimmed by 3 bases and the J gene end by 4 bases; junction bases not matched to a gene: 10. This CDR3 has 15 amino acids. Germline lookup yields CDR1 SQVTM and CDR2 ANQGSEA.

The chain links TRBV28 to TRBJ2-1; TRBD2 aligns across 7 bases. The CDR3 loop spans 15 amino acids. CDR1 MDHEN and CDR2 SYDVKM come from the germline V gene. V dropped 3 bases and J dropped 8; count of bases not matched to a gene: 10. The CDR3 here is CASSFLVGGPHEQFF. The CDR3 DNA follows: TGTGCCAGCAGTTTTCTTGTGGGAGGGCCCCATGAGCAGTTCTTC.

Only one count was recorded for this clone. The chain couples TRBV4-1 to TRBJ2-2, with 8 bases aligning to TRBD2. V was clipped by 0 bases and J by 5 bases; unmatched bases: 2. CDR1 is MGHRA, CDR2 YSYEKL, per germline. The CDR3 sequence is 15 residues long. CDR3 nucleotide sequence: TGCGCCAGCAGCCAAGATTCTAGCGGGACCGGGGAGCTGTTTTTT. This codes for CASSQDSSGTGELFF.

The V call is TRBV7-8, the J call TRBJ2-2; the D gene is possibly TRBD2 (6 bases). The germline V gene encodes CDR1 SGHVS and CDR2 FQNEAQ. The length of the CDR3 is 15 residues. The V and J ends lost 1 base and 1 base respectively, with 7 bases between them. For the CDR3, the DNA is TGTGCCAGCAGCTTAGAGGGAGGGAACACCGGGGAGCTGTTTTTT. This translates into CASSLEGGNTGELFF.

This clone was found once. The V call is TRBV7-8, the J call TRBJ2-2; 7 bases are shared with TRBD1. The ends lost 0 bases at V and 5 bases at J; junction bases unmatched: 9. In germline, CDR1 is SGHVS, CDR2 FQNEAQ. This CDR3 spans 17 amino acids. The CDR3 nucleotides are TGTGCCAGCAGCTTAGCTAGGACAGGACGAATTACCGGGGAGCTGTTTTTT. Its protein product is CASSLARTGRITGELFF.

The J gene is TRBJ1-1, the V gene TRBV15; 10 positions match TRBD1. V trimming: 1 base; J trimming: 5 bases; junction bases outside the gene matches: 10. The CDR3 length is 17 residues. CDR1 and CDR2 (germline): LNHNV, YYDKDF (reference sequence). CDR3 region: CATSRGRDRGIGTEAFF. The CDR3 DNA is TGTGCCACCAGCAGAGGCCGGGACAGGGGTATCGGGACTGAAGCTTTCTTT. Full variable domain (missing parts from reference TRBV15 and TRBJ1-1): DAMVIQNPRYQVTQFGKPVTLSCSQTLNHNVMYWYQQKSSQAPKLLFHYYDKDFNNEADTPDNFQSRRPNTSFCFLDIRSPGLGDTAMYLCATSRGRDRGIGTEAFFGQGTRLTVV.